Listed here are 15 T cell receptor beta chains from one sample, sequenced in a study of vaccination and CD4 T cells after COVID-19. The assay that was used to sequence DNA from cultured CD4+ T cells was the Oncomine TCR Beta short-read assay. Via MiXCR, TCRdb re-called the PCR reads, giving one row per CDR3 protein. The sample lists 15,000 to 20,000 distinct CDR3 sequences, under 60% occurring once. These receptors have no identified antigens. As for treatment: approximately 10-day PBMC culture with coronavirus spike peptide pools or control peptides (ViraFEST assay). The sample consisted of CD4+ T cells from blood, cultured in vitro, taken after SARS-CoV-2 vaccination. The receptors come from a human donor who had recovered from COVID-19.

In the case of this clonotype: A junction end diverges from the germline sequence, so it may reflect a read error. V and J are TRBV7-2 and TRBJ1-5, with a tentative D call TRBD1 (5 bases). Germline CDR1 reads SGHTA; CDR2 reads FQGNSA. There are 13 residues in the CDR3. CDR3 sequence: CASSLSGEQPQHF. DNA for the CDR3: TGCGCCAGCAGCTTGTCGGGGGAACAGCCCCAGCATTTT.

The gene calls are TRBV4-2 and TRBJ2-2; 7 bases are a match to TRBD2. Germline V gene sequence: CDR1 LGHNA, CDR2 YNFKEQ. Trimming took 1 base from V and 4 from J; bases not matched to a gene: 3. The length of the CDR3 is 15 residues. As DNA, the CDR3 is TGTGCCAGCAGCCAAGGCAGCGGGGTCACCGGGGAGCTGTTTTTT. This sequence encodes CASSQGSGVTGELFF.

The chain links TRBV6-2 or TRBV6-3 to TRBJ2-1, with a weak D call TRBD1 (5 bases). The CDR3 is 14 residues long. Trimming stripped 0 bases from V and 4 bases from J, with 7 bases between. Per the germline V gene, CDR1 is MNHEY and CDR2 is SVGEGT. The CDR3 region has the DNA TGTGCCAGCAGTTACTCGACAGAGTACAATGAGCAGTTCTTC. Its translation: CASSYSTEYNEQFF.

The rearrangement joins TRBV12-5 to TRBJ1-2, with D maybe TRBD1 (6 bases). Germline values: CDR1 LGHNT, CDR2 FRNRAP. With 2 bases removed from V and 7 bases from J, the gap between germline ends came to 14 bases. The CDR3 runs to 14 residues. The CDR3 spells CASGLPLQGSGYTF. The CDR3, as DNA: TGTGCTAGTGGTTTGCCACTCCAGGGGAGTGGCTACACCTTC. Based on the CDR3 plus reference TRBV12-5 and TRBJ1-2, the full variable domain is DARVTQTPRHKVTEMGQEVTMRCQPILGHNTVFWYRQTMMQGLELLAYFRNRAPLDDSGMPKDRFSAEMPDATLATLKIQPSEPRDSAVYFCASGLPLQGSGYTFGSGTRLTVV.

The chain uses TRBV19 and TRBJ2-5, with no clear D. The germline V and J ends were trimmed by 8 bases and 5 bases, with 6 bases remaining between them. The CDR3 extends over 10 amino acids. Germline assignment: CDR1 LNHDA and CDR2 SQIVND (reference sequence). CDR3 bases: TGTGCCAGTGGACGGGAGACCCAGTACTTC. Amino acid sequence: CASGRETQYF.

This clonotype was seen more than once but under ten times. This chain uses TRBV20-1 with TRBJ2-3, with D tentatively TRBD2 (6 bases). The ends were cut back, 6 bases at V and 2 bases at J, with 15 bases in the middle. In germline, CDR1 is DFQATT, CDR2 SNEGSKA (reference sequence). The CDR3 covers 14 residues. In DNA, the CDR3 is TGCAGTGCGAAGGAGGGATATTTCACAGATACGCAGTATTTT. Translation gives CSAKEGYFTDTQYF.

The rearrangement joins TRBV2 to TRBJ2-7, with 10 bases lining up with TRBD2. The CDR3 spans 15 residues. Trimming took 2 bases from V and 5 from J; bases not matched to a gene: 6. CDR1 SNHLY and CDR2 FYNNEI come from the germline V gene. The CDR3 loop is CASSEQASGGHEQYF. The CDR3 coding sequence is TGTGCCAGCAGTGAACAGGCTAGCGGGGGACACGAGCAGTACTTC.

This clonotype was seen a few times. The chain employs TRBV24-1 and TRBJ1-2; D unresolved. The ends were cut back, 3 bases at V and 4 bases at J, with 5 bases in the middle. The germline CDR1 and CDR2 sequences are KGHDR and SFDVKD. The CDR3 sequence is 12 residues long. CDR3 nucleotide sequence: TGTGCCACCAGTGATCTAGGCTATGGCTACACCTTC. This codes for CATSDLGYGYTF.

This sequence joins TRBV18 and TRBJ1-2; TRBD1 aligns across 8 bases. Germline V gives CDR1 KGHSH, CDR2 LQKENI. This CDR3 is 14 amino acids long. J was trimmed by 3 bases and V by 3 bases; bases with no gene match: 3. CDR3 protein: CASSPGQGDYGYTF. DNA for the CDR3: TGTGCCAGCTCACCCGGACAGGGCGACTATGGCTACACCTTC.

The chain employs TRBV6-1 and TRBJ2-7, with no clear D. Germline assignment: CDR1 MNHNS and CDR2 SASEGT. The V end was cut by 4 bases, the J end by 1 base, with 5 bases between. The CDR3 runs 12 residues. CDR3 region: CASSGVSYEQYF. The CDR3, as DNA: TGTGCCAGCAGTGGGGTTTCCTACGAGCAGTACTTC.

Turning to this clonotype: One junction end does not reproduce the germline sequence, and a read error may be involved. V gene TRBV7-3 combines with J gene TRBJ1-1, with D unclear. The germline V gene encodes CDR1 SGHTA and CDR2 FQGTGA. The CDR3 spans 13 residues. In nucleotides, the CDR3 is TGTGCCAGCAGCCTAACCGACGACACTGAAGCTTTCTTT. This translates into CASSLTDDTEAFF.

This chain connects TRBV7-9 to TRBJ1-1; D might be TRBD1 (6 bases). Deletions cut 3 bases from V and 10 bases from J, with 12 bases between. Germline V gene sequence: CDR1 SEHNR, CDR2 FQNEAQ (reference sequence). CDR3 length equals 12 residues. In nucleotides, the CDR3 is TGTGCCAGCAGCTTCCAGGGGTCGGCAGCTTTCTTT. Translated: CASSFQGSAAFF.

This clonotype was seen more than once but under ten times. The V gene is TRBV27, the J gene TRBJ2-5; a possible D gene is TRBD1 (6 bases). V lost 9 bases to trimming and J lost 2 bases, with 19 bases between them. Germline values: CDR1 MNHEY, CDR2 SMNVEV (reference sequence). CDR3 length: 15 residues. Written as DNA, the CDR3 is TGTGCCAGTCTACCTGGGGGCGGCTCGCAAGAGACCCAGTACTTC. Translating it yields CASLPGGGSQETQYF.

The CDR3 protein is CASSPGQWAEAFF. Written as DNA, the CDR3 is TGTGCCAGCAGCCCGGGACAGTGGGCTGAAGCTTTCTTT. The chain recombines TRBV7-2 with TRBJ1-1; 7 bases line up with TRBD1. This CDR3 spans 13 amino acids. With V trimmed by 5 bases and J by 6 bases, 6 bases remained unmatched. Germline V gene lookup returns CDR1 SGHTA and CDR2 FQGNSA.

J is TRBJ2-7 and V is TRBV6-5; no firm D call. Looked up from germline, CDR1 is MNHEY and CDR2 is SVGAGI. The CDR3 contains 11 residues. The ends were cut back, 4 bases at V and 2 bases at J, with 3 bases in the middle. The CDR3 spells CASSFTYEQYF. The CDR3 bases are TGTGCCAGCAGTTTCACCTACGAGCAGTACTTC.